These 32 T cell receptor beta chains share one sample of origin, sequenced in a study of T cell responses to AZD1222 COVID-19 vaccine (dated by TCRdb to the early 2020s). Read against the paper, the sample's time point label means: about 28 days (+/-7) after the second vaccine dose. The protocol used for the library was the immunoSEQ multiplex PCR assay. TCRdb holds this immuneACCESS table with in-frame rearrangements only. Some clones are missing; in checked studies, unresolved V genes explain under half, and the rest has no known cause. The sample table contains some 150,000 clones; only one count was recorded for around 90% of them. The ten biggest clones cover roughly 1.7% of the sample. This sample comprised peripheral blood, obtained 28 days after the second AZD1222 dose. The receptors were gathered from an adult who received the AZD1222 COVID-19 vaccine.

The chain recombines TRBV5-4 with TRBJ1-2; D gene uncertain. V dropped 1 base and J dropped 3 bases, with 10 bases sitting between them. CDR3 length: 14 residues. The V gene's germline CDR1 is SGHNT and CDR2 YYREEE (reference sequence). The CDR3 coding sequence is TGTGCCAGCAGCTTGACCCCACCAGACTATGGCTACACCTTC. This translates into CASSLTPPDYGYTF.

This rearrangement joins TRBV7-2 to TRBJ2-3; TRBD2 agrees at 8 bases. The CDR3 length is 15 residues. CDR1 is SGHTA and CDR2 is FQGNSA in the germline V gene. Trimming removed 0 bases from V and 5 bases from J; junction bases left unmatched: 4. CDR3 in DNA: TGTGCCAGCAGCTTAGCGGGGACTAGTCGAGATACGCAGTATTTT. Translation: CASSLAGTSRDTQYF.

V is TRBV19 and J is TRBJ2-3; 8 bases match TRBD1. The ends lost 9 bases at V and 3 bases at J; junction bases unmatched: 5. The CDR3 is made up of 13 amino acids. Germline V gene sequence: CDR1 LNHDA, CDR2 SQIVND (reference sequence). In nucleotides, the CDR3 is TGTGCCAGCAGGGGGCCGGTGACAGATACGCAGTATTTT. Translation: CASRGPVTDTQYF.

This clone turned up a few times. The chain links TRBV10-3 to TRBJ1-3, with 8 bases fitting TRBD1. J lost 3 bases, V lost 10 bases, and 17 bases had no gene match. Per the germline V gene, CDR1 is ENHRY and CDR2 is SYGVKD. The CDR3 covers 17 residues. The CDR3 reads CATRTGRWLVSGNTIYF. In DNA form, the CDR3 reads TGTGCCACCCGGACAGGGAGGTGGCTGGTGAGTGGAAACACCATATATTTT.

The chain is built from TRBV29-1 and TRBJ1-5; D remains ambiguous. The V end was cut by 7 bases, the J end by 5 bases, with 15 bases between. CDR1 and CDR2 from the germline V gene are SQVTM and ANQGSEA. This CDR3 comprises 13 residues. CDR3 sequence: CSASSGSDQPQHF. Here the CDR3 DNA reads TGCAGCGCCTCCTCCGGGAGTGATCAGCCCCAGCATTTT.

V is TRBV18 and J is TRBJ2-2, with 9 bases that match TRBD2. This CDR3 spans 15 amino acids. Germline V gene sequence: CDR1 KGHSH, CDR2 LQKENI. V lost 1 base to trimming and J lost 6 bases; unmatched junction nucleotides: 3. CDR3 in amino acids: CASSPLAGAAGELFF. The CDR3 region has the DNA TGTGCCAGCTCACCACTAGCGGGAGCTGCCGGGGAGCTGTTTTTT.

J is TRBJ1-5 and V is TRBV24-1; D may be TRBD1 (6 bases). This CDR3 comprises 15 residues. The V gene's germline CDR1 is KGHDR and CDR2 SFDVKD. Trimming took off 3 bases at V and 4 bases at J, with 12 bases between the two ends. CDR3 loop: CATSDRTVLNQPQHF. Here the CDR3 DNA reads TGTGCCACCAGTGATCGGACAGTTCTGAATCAGCCCCAGCATTTT.

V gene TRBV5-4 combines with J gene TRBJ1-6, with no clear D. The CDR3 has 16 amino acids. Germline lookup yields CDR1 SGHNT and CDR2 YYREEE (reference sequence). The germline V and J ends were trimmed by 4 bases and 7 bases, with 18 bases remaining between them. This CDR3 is CASSPPAVGGNSPLHF. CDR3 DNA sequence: TGTGCCAGCAGCCCCCCGGCAGTGGGCGGGAATTCACCCCTCCACTTT.

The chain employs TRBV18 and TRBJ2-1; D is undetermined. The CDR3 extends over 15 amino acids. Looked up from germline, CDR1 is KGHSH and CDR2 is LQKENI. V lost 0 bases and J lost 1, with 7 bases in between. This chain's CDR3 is CASSPPSSSYNEQFF. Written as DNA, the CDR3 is TGTGCCAGCTCACCACCGTCTTCATCCTACAATGAGCAGTTCTTC.

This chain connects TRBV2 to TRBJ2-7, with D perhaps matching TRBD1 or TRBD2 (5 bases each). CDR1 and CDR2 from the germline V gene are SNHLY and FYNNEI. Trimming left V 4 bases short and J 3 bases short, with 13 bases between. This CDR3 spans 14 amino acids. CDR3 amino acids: CASSVYGAGYEQYF. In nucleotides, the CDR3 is TGTGCCAGCAGTGTATACGGGGCGGGCTACGAGCAGTACTTC.

The DNA of the CDR3 is TGTGCCAGCAGTACGACAGGGTACGAGCAGTACTTC. This sequence encodes CASSTTGYEQYF. This sequence joins TRBV2 and TRBJ2-7, with TRBD1 matching 7 bases. The junction had 2 bases not matched to a gene; V was cut back by 5 bases and J by 4 bases. CDR1 is SNHLY and CDR2 is FYNNEI in the germline V gene. The CDR3 totals 12 residues. The variable domain in full, completed from reference TRBV2 and TRBJ2-7, reads EPEVTQTPSHQVTQMGQEVILRCVPISNHLYFYWYRQILGQKVEFLVSFYNNEISEKSEIFDDQFSVERPDGSNFTLKIRSTKLEDSAMYFCASSTTGYEQYFGPGTRLTVT.

This CDR3 reads CAWRVGQRLGGYTF. The CDR3 DNA sequence: TGTGCCTGGAGGGTCGGACAGCGGCTAGGTGGCTACACCTTC. The rearrangement joins TRBV30 to TRBJ1-2; perhaps TRBD1 as D (6 bases). V lost 3 bases and J lost 7, with 18 bases in between. Germline V gene lookup returns CDR1 GTSNPN and CDR2 SVGIG (reference sequence). This CDR3 has 14 residues.

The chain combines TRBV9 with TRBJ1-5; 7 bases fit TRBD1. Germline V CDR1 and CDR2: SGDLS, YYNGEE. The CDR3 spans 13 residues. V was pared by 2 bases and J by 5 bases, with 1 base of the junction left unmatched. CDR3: CASSVGTDQPQHF. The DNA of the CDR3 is TGTGCCAGCAGCGTTGGGACAGATCAGCCCCAGCATTTT.

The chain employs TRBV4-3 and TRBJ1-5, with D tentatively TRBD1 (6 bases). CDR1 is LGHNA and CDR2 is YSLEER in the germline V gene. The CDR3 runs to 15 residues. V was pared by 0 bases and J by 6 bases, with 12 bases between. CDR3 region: CASSQDRLGGQPQHF. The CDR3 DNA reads TGCGCCAGCAGCCAAGACCGCTTAGGGGGTCAGCCCCAGCATTTT.

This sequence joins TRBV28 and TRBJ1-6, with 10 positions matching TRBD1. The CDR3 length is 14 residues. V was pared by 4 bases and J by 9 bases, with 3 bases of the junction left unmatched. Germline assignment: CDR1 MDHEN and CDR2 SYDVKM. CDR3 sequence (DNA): TGTGCCAGCAGTTCCGGGACAGGGGCTTCACCCCTCCACTTT. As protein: CASSSGTGASPLHF.

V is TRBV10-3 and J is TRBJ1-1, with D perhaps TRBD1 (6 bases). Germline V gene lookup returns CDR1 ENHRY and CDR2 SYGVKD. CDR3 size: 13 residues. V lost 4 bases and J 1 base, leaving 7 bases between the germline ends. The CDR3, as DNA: TGTGCCATCAGTGGGGGGGCGAACACTGAAGCTTTCTTT. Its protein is CAISGGANTEAFF.

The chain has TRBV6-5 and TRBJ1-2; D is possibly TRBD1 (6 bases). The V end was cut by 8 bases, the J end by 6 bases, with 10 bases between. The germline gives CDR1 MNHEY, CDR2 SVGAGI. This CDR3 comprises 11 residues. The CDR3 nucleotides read TGTGCCAGCTGGGGGGGGCATGGCTACACCTTC. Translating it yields CASWGGHGYTF.

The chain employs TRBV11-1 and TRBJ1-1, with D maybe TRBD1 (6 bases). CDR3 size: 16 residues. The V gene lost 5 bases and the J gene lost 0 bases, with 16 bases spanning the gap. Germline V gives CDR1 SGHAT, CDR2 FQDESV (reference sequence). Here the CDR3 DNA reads TGTGCCAGCAGCCAGGGGCGGTGGGTTATGAACACTGAAGCTTTCTTT. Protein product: CASSQGRWVMNTEAFF.

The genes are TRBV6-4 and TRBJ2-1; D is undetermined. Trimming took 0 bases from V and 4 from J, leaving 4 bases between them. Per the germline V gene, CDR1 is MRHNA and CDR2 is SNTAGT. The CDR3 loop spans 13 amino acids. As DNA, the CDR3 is TGTGCCAGCAGTGACTCGCCGTACAATGAGCAGTTCTTC. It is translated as CASSDSPYNEQFF.

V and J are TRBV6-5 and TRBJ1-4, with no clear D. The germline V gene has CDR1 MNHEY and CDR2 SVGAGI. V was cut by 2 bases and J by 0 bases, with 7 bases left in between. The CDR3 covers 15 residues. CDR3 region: CASSYVGATNEKLFF. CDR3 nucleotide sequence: TGTGCCAGCAGTTACGTAGGTGCAACTAATGAAAAACTGTTTTTT.

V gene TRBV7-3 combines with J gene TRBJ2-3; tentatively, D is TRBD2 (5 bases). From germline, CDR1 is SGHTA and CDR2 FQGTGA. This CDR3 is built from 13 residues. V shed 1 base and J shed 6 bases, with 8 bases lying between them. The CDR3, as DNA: TGTGCCAGCAGCTTAATGCTAGCTGATACGCAGTATTTT. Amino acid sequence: CASSLMLADTQYF.

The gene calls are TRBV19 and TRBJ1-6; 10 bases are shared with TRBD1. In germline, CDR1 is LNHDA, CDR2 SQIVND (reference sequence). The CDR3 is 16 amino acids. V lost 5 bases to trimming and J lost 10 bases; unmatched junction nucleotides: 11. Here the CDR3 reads CASSPLAGQGRSPLHF. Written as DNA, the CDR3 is TGTGCCAGTAGTCCTCTGGCGGGACAGGGGAGGTCACCCCTCCACTTT.

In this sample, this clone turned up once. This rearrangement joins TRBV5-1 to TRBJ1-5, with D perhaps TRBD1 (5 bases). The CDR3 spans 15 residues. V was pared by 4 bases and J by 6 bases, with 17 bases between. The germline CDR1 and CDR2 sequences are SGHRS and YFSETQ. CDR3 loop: CASSLTGARVQPQHF. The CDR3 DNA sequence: TGCGCCAGCAGCCTGACCGGGGCTCGGGTTCAGCCCCAGCATTTT.

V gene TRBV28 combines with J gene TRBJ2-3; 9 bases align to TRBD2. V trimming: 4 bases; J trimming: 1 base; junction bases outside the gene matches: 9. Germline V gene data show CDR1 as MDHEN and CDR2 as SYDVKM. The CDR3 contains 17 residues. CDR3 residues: CASSSPAAGGGTDTQYF. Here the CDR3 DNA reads TGTGCCAGCAGTTCACCCGCGGCGGGAGGGGGCACAGATACGCAGTATTTT.

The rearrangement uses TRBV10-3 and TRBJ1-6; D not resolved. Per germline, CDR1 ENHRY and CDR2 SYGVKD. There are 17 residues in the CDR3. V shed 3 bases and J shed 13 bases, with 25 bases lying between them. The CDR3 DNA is TGTGCCATCAGTGAAAACGACCACGCCGTGGAAGATGGTCCCCTCCACTTT. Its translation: CAISENDHAVEDGPLHF.

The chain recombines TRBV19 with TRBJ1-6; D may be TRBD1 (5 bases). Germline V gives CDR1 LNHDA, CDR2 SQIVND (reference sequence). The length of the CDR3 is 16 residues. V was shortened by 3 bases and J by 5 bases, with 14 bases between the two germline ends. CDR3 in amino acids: CASSMIWGEHNSPLHF. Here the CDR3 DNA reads TGTGCCAGTAGTATGATCTGGGGGGAACATAATTCACCCCTCCACTTT.

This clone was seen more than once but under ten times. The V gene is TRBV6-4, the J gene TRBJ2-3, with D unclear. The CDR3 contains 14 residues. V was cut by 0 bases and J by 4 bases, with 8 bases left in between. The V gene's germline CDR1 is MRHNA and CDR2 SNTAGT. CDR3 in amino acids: CASSDSEGADTQYF. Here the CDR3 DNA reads TGTGCCAGCAGTGACTCGGAAGGTGCAGATACGCAGTATTTT.

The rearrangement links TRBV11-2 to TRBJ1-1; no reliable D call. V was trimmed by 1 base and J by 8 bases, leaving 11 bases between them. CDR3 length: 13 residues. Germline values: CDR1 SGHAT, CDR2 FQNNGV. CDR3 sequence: CASSLAVRREAFF. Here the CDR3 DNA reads TGTGCCAGCAGCTTAGCGGTACGGAGGGAAGCTTTCTTT.

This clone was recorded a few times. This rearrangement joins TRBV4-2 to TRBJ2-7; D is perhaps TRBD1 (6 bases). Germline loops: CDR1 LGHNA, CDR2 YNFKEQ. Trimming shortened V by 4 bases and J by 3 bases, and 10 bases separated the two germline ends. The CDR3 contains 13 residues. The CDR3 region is CASSPPDSYEQYF. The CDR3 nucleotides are TGTGCCAGCAGCCCCCCGGACAGCTACGAGCAGTACTTC.

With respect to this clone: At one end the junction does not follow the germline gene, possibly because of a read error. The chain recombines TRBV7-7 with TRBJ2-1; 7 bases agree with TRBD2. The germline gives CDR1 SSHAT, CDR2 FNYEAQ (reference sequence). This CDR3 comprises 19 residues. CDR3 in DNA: TGTGCTAGCAGCTTAGCGAAGGAACTAGCGACCCTCAGACGCAATGAGCAGTTCTTC. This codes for CASSLAKELATLRRNEQFF.

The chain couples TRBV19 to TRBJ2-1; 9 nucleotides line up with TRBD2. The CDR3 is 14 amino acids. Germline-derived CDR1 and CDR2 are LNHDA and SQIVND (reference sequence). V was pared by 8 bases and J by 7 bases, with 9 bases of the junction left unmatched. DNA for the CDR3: TGTGCCAGTGGTGCTAGCGGGGCCTGGAATGAGCAGTTCTTC. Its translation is CASGASGAWNEQFF.

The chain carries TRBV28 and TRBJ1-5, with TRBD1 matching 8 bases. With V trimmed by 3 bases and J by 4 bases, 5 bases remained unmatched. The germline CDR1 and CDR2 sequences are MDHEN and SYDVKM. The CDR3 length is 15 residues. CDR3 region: CASSLAGQGNQPQHF. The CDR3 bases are TGTGCCAGCAGTTTGGCCGGACAGGGAAATCAGCCCCAGCATTTT. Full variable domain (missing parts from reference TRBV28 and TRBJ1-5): DVKVTQSSRYLVKRTGEKVFLECVQDMDHENMFWYRQDPGLGLRLIYFSYDVKMKEKGDIPEGYSVSREKKERFSLILESASTNQTSMYLCASSLAGQGNQPQHFGDGTRLSIL.